Each of the 29 T cell receptor beta chains below was sequenced from the same sample in a study of T cell responses to AZD1222 COVID-19 vaccine. The assay was immunoSEQ multiplex PCR, and TCRdb's table has in-frame clones only and misses some. Of about 92,000 clones in the sample, 70% to 90% were seen once. The sequencing used peripheral blood, collected on day 0 of MenACWY control vaccination. Receptor source: an adult in good health.

The V call is TRBV24-1, the J call TRBJ2-3; TRBD1 might be the D (5 bases). The ends were cut back, 4 bases at V and 4 bases at J, with 8 bases in the middle. Germline CDR1 and CDR2: KGHDR and SFDVKD. The CDR3 is 13 amino acids. The CDR3 sequence: CATSDPRADTQYF. The CDR3, as DNA: TGTGCCACCAGTGACCCCAGGGCAGATACGCAGTATTTT.

This clone was detected a few times. V gene TRBV19 combines with J gene TRBJ1-4, with a tentative D call TRBD1 (6 bases). CDR3 length equals 15 residues. Germline CDR1 reads LNHDA; CDR2 reads SQIVND (reference sequence). The V end was cut by 3 bases, the J end by 7 bases, with 15 bases between. CDR3 bases: TGTGCCAGTAGTATCCCCGGCAGGGGAGGTGAAAAACTGTTTTTT. It specifies CASSIPGRGGEKLFF. The full variable domain, its missing parts supplied by reference TRBV19 and TRBJ1-4, is DGGITQSPKYLFRKEGQNVTLSCEQNLNHDAMYWYRQDPGQGLRLIYYSQIVNDFQKGDIAEGYSVSREKKESFPLTVTSAQKNPTAFYLCASSIPGRGGEKLFFGSGTQLSVL.

This chain connects TRBV11-2 to TRBJ2-3; no clear D. Germline-derived CDR1 and CDR2 are SGHAT and FQNNGV. With 2 bases removed from V and 0 bases from J, the gap between germline ends came to 6 bases. CDR3 length equals 14 residues. The CDR3 coding sequence is TGTGCCAGCAGCTTACTGGGGAGCACAGATACGCAGTATTTT. This encodes CASSLLGSTDTQYF.

V usage is TRBV3-1 (or the pseudogene TRBV3-2) and J usage is TRBJ2-3; D tentatively reads TRBD1 or TRBD2 (7 bases each). Per germline, CDR1 LGHDT and CDR2 YNNKEL (reference sequence). The CDR3 totals 15 residues. V was shortened by 4 bases and J by 5 bases, with 16 bases between the two germline ends. CDR3 in DNA: TGTGCCAGCAGCCGCAGGGGGGGATCGGGAGATACGCAGTATTTT. Translation gives CASSRRGGSGDTQYF.

This rearrangement joins TRBV19 to TRBJ2-2, with D possibly TRBD1 on 6 matching bases. The CDR3 runs 13 residues. Deletions cut 5 bases from V and 7 bases from J, with 11 bases between. Germline lookup yields CDR1 LNHDA and CDR2 SQIVND (reference sequence). CDR3 loop: CASSLRTVGELFF. The CDR3, as DNA: TGTGCCAGTAGTCTCCGGACAGTCGGGGAGCTGTTTTTT.

The chain recombines TRBV6-1 with TRBJ1-2; D perhaps matches TRBD1 (5 bases). This CDR3 comprises 15 residues. V was shortened by 0 bases and J by 0 bases, with 8 bases between the two germline ends. Germline V CDR1 and CDR2: MNHNS, SASEGT. The CDR3 is CASSEAQGANYGYTF. The DNA for the CDR3 is TGTGCCAGCAGTGAAGCTCAGGGAGCTAACTATGGCTACACCTTC.

V and J are TRBV7-9 and TRBJ1-6; TRBD1 matches 8 bases. The CDR3 is 15 residues long. Germline V gene data show CDR1 as SEHNR and CDR2 as FQNEAQ (reference sequence). Trimming took 5 bases from V and 6 from J; bases not matched to a gene: 6. The CDR3, as DNA: TGTGCCAGCAGCGTCGGGACAGGCCTTAATTCACCCCTCCACTTT. It specifies CASSVGTGLNSPLHF.

The rearrangement links TRBV15 to TRBJ1-4; D is undetermined. Germline assignment: CDR1 LNHNV and CDR2 YYDKDF (reference sequence). The CDR3 has 15 amino acids. Trimming removed 0 bases from V and 0 bases from J, with 5 bases in between. CDR3 loop: CATSREDATNEKLFF. The CDR3 bases are TGTGCCACCAGCAGAGAGGACGCAACTAATGAAAAACTGTTTTTT. Complete variable domain (other parts from reference TRBV15 and TRBJ1-4): DAMVIQNPRYQVTQFGKPVTLSCSQTLNHNVMYWYQQKSSQAPKLLFHYYDKDFNNEADTPDNFQSRRPNTSFCFLDIRSPGLGDTAMYLCATSREDATNEKLFFGSGTQLSVL.

This clone came up once. The chain couples TRBV9 to TRBJ2-2; no reliable D call. Germline loops: CDR1 SGDLS, CDR2 YYNGEE. The CDR3 has 17 residues. V dropped 0 bases and J dropped 2 bases, with 14 bases sitting between them. The CDR3: CASSVELYTSNTGELFF. The CDR3 bases are TGTGCCAGCAGCGTAGAGCTTTACACCAGCAACACCGGGGAGCTGTTTTTT. The complete variable domain, with remaining parts taken from reference TRBV9 and TRBJ2-2, reads DSGVTQTPKHLITATGQRVTLRCSPRSGDLSVYWYQQSLDQGLQFLIQYYNGEERAKGNILERFSAQQFPDLHSELNLSSLELGDSALYFCASSVELYTSNTGELFFGEGSRLTVL.

This chain connects TRBV7-2 to TRBJ1-1, with unresolved D. The CDR3 spans 13 residues. Germline CDR1 is SGHTA and CDR2 is FQGNSA. Trimming removed 2 bases at V and 6 bases at J, with 10 bases between. The chain's CDR3 is CASSLHRAPEAFF. CDR3 DNA: TGTGCCAGCAGCTTACATAGGGCCCCTGAAGCTTTCTTT. Supplemented by reference TRBV7-2 and TRBJ1-1, the full variable domain reads GAGVSQSPSNKVTEKGKDVELRCDPISGHTALYWYRQSLGQGLEFLIYFQGNSAPDKSGLPSDRFSAERTGGSVSTLTIQRTQQEDSAVYLCASSLHRAPEAFFGQGTRLTVV.

This clone was detected a few times. This chain uses TRBV5-6 with TRBJ2-2; D is uncertain. V lost 4 bases, J lost 3 bases, and 16 bases lay in between. The CDR3 spans 16 residues. Germline values: CDR1 SGHDT, CDR2 YYEEEE. The CDR3 is CASSTFPTPDTGELFF. The CDR3 region has the DNA TGTGCCAGCAGCACGTTCCCGACCCCAGACACCGGGGAGCTGTTTTTT.

The J gene is TRBJ1-1, the V gene TRBV30, with D perhaps matching TRBD1 (5 bases). Per the germline V gene, CDR1 is GTSNPN and CDR2 is SVGIG (reference sequence). This CDR3 has 14 amino acids. The V and J ends lost 3 bases and 2 bases respectively, with 13 bases between them. The CDR3 bases are TGTGCCTGGAGCCTGGGACGGCAAAACACTGAAGCTTTCTTT. It translates to CAWSLGRQNTEAFF.

This chain links TRBV30 with TRBJ1-6; TRBD1 is a possible D gene (5 bases). The germline V gene encodes CDR1 GTSNPN and CDR2 SVGIG (reference sequence). V lost 5 bases and J 10 bases, leaving 21 bases between the germline ends. This CDR3 contains 15 residues. CDR3 loop: CAWGDRAENGSPLHF. The CDR3 DNA reads TGTGCCTGGGGGGACCGGGCTGAGAACGGATCACCCCTCCACTTT.

The rearrangement links TRBV30 to TRBJ1-1, with D perhaps TRBD1 (6 bases). Per the germline V gene, CDR1 is GTSNPN and CDR2 is SVGIG (reference sequence). Trimming took 3 bases from V and 3 from J, leaving 14 bases between them. The CDR3 runs to 14 residues. The chain's CDR3 is CAWRGKGGHTEAFF. CDR3 nucleotides: TGTGCCTGGAGGGGTAAGGGGGGCCACACTGAAGCTTTCTTT.

This chain uses TRBV28 with TRBJ1-4, with D unresolved. CDR1 and CDR2 (germline): MDHEN, SYDVKM. CDR3 length equals 15 residues. Deletions cut 8 bases from V and 3 bases from J, with 16 bases between. The CDR3 region has the DNA TGTGCCAGCCATCTGACGGGCATGTCTAATGAAAAACTGTTTTTT. Translating it yields CASHLTGMSNEKLFF.

V is TRBV5-1 and J is TRBJ1-2; 8 nucleotides align to TRBD1. Germline V lookup: CDR1 SGHRS, CDR2 YFSETQ. V shed 4 bases, J shed 4 bases, and the junction held 9 bases outside the gene matches. This CDR3 is 15 amino acids long. CDR3 amino acids: CASSPGTGDPYGYTF. The CDR3, as DNA: TGCGCCAGCAGCCCGGGGACAGGAGATCCCTATGGCTACACCTTC.

This chain uses TRBV19 with TRBJ1-1; a possible D gene is TRBD1 (5 bases). The germline CDR1 and CDR2 sequences are LNHDA and SQIVND (reference sequence). V was clipped by 5 bases and J by 4 bases, with 20 bases between them. The CDR3 length is 16 residues. CDR3 amino acids: CASSPTPTVLGTEAFF. The CDR3, as DNA: TGTGCCAGTAGTCCCACGCCGACAGTTTTGGGCACTGAAGCTTTCTTT. Together with reference TRBV19 and TRBJ1-1, the CDR3 gives the full variable domain: DGGITQSPKYLFRKEGQNVTLSCEQNLNHDAMYWYRQDPGQGLRLIYYSQIVNDFQKGDIAEGYSVSREKKESFPLTVTSAQKNPTAFYLCASSPTPTVLGTEAFFGQGTRLTVV.

A single count supports this clone. V and J are TRBV4-1 and TRBJ1-3; D is uncertain. V lost 3 bases, J lost 2 bases, and 29 bases lay in between. The CDR3 totals 21 residues. Germline CDR1 MGHRA, CDR2 YSYEKL. CDR3 loop: CASSHLSGIPRGTGAGNTIYF. The CDR3 DNA reads TGCGCCAGCAGCCATCTAAGTGGCATCCCGCGAGGAACCGGGGCTGGAAACACCATATATTTT.

This clone was observed once. V gene TRBV19 combines with J gene TRBJ1-3; 7 bases fit TRBD1. Germline V gene lookup returns CDR1 LNHDA and CDR2 SQIVND (reference sequence). The CDR3 extends over 20 amino acids. Trimming cost V 4 bases and J 0 bases; bases outside gene matches: 18. The CDR3 DNA sequence: TGTGCCAGTAGTAGAGCCCTACCGGGGGGACAGCGAAGCTCTGGAAACACCATATATTTT. This sequence encodes CASSRALPGGQRSSGNTIYF.

V and J are TRBV3-1 (or the pseudogene TRBV3-2) and TRBJ1-6; TRBD1 aligns across 9 bases. Germline lookup yields CDR1 LGHDT and CDR2 YNNKEL (reference sequence). CDR3 length: 16 residues. Trimming took 1 base from V and 9 from J; bases not matched to a gene: 7. Written as DNA, the CDR3 is TGTGCCAGCAGCCAAGCGTCCGGGACAGGGAGTTCACCCCTCCACTTT. Protein product: CASSQASGTGSSPLHF.

The chain couples TRBV14 to TRBJ2-1, with TRBD2 as a possible D gene (5 bases). CDR3 length: 13 residues. The germline V gene encodes CDR1 SGHDN and CDR2 FVKESK. V shed 2 bases and J shed 7 bases, with 9 bases lying between them. The DNA of the CDR3 is TGTGCCAGCAGCCAAACAACGGGGAATGAGCAGTTCTTC. Translated: CASSQTTGNEQFF.

The rearrangement links TRBV5-4 to TRBJ1-1; D possibly corresponds to TRBD1 (6 bases). There are 16 residues in the CDR3. Per germline, CDR1 SGHNT and CDR2 YYREEE (reference sequence). V lost 1 base to trimming and J lost 1 base, with 14 bases between them. The CDR3 region is CASSLTGRGGNTEAFF. The CDR3 coding sequence is TGTGCCAGCAGCTTGACAGGGAGGGGTGGGAACACTGAAGCTTTCTTT. The complete variable domain, with remaining parts taken from reference TRBV5-4 and TRBJ1-1, reads ETGVTQSPTHLIKTRGQQVTLRCSSQSGHNTVSWYQQALGQGPQFIFQYYREEENGRGNFPPRFSGLQFPNYSSELNVNALELDDSALYLCASSLTGRGGNTEAFFGQGTRLTVV.

The rearrangement links TRBV2 to TRBJ2-2; TRBD2 aligns across 10 bases. The length of the CDR3 is 16 residues. V trimming: 7 bases; J trimming: 4 bases; junction bases outside the gene matches: 9. Looked up from germline, CDR1 is SNHLY and CDR2 is FYNNEI. The CDR3 loop reads CASTEGLAGVTGELFF. Here the CDR3 DNA reads TGTGCCAGCACTGAGGGGCTAGCGGGGGTCACCGGGGAGCTGTTTTTT.

There are many counts of this clone. The gene calls are TRBV6-4 and TRBJ2-1; 12 bases map to TRBD2. V was pared by 2 bases and J by 7 bases, with 0 bases of the junction left unmatched. In germline, CDR1 is MRHNA, CDR2 SNTAGT. CDR3 size: 14 residues. Written as DNA, the CDR3 is TGTGCCAGCAGTGACGGACTAGCGGGGAATGAGCAGTTCTTC. Translated: CASSDGLAGNEQFF.

The chain joins TRBV19 to TRBJ1-4; no clear D. The CDR3 runs to 13 residues. Germline assignment: CDR1 LNHDA and CDR2 SQIVND (reference sequence). V was clipped by 6 bases and J by 7 bases, with 12 bases between them. The CDR3, as DNA: TGTGCCAGTAGCGGGCGCGGCACTGAAAAACTGTTTTTT. It is translated as CASSGRGTEKLFF. The complete variable domain, with remaining parts taken from reference TRBV19 and TRBJ1-4, reads DGGITQSPKYLFRKEGQNVTLSCEQNLNHDAMYWYRQDPGQGLRLIYYSQIVNDFQKGDIAEGYSVSREKKESFPLTVTSAQKNPTAFYLCASSGRGTEKLFFGSGTQLSVL.

The chain links TRBV18 to TRBJ2-7, with D perhaps matching TRBD1 or TRBD2 (5 bases each). This CDR3 spans 12 amino acids. Trimming cost V 3 bases and J 5 bases, with 8 bases left between them. The V gene's germline CDR1 is KGHSH and CDR2 LQKENI. Here the CDR3 DNA reads TGTGCCAGCTCACCGACGGGGCACGAGCAGTACTTC. Translated: CASSPTGHEQYF. The full variable domain, completed using reference TRBV18 and TRBJ2-7, is NAGVMQNPRHLVRRRGQEARLRCSPMKGHSHVYWYRQLPEEGLKFMVYLQKENIIDESGMPKERFSAEFPKEGPSILRIQQVVRGDSAAYFCASSPTGHEQYFGPGTRLTVT.

The chain couples TRBV4-1 to TRBJ2-7; tentative D call: TRBD2 (6 bases). V was shortened by 0 bases and J by 7 bases, with 16 bases between the two germline ends. The CDR3 is 15 amino acids. Germline loops: CDR1 MGHRA, CDR2 YSYEKL. The CDR3 loop is CASSQDRGAAGEQYF. The CDR3 region has the DNA TGCGCCAGCAGCCAAGATAGGGGCGCCGCGGGGGAGCAGTACTTC.

CDR3: CAWRTNEKLFF. For the CDR3, the DNA is TGTGCCTGGAGGACCAATGAAAAACTGTTTTTT. The chain carries TRBV30 and TRBJ1-4, with D unclear. This CDR3 comprises 11 residues. The germline V gene encodes CDR1 GTSNPN and CDR2 SVGIG (reference sequence). V dropped 3 bases and J dropped 5 bases, with 4 bases sitting between them.

This rearrangement joins TRBV7-6 to TRBJ1-1; D remains unclear. This CDR3 has 11 residues. V dropped 2 bases and J dropped 4 bases, with 2 bases sitting between them. Germline CDR1 is SGHVS and CDR2 is FNYEAQ. The CDR3 coding sequence is TGTGCCAGCAGCTTAATCACTGAAGCTTTCTTT. Protein product: CASSLITEAFF.